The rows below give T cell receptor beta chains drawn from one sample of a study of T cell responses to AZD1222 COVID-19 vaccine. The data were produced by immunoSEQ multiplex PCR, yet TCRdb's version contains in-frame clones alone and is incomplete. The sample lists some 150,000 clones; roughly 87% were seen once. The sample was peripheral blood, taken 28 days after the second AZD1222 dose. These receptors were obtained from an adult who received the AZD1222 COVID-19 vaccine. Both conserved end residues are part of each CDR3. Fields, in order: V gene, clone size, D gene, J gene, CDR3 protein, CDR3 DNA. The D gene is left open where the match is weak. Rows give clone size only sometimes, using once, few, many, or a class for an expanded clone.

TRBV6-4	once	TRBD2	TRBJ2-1	CASSAGLASANEQFF	TGTGCCAGCAGTGCCGGACTAGCGTCCGCGAATGAGCAGTTCTTC
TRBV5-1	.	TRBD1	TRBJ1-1	CASSGRGDTEAFF	TGCGCCAGCAGCGGCAGGGGGGACACTGAAGCTTTCTTT
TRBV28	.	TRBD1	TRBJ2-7	CASRLGQGASYEQYF	TGTGCCAGCAGGTTGGGACAGGGGGCTTCCTACGAGCAGTACTTC
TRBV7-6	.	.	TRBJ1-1	CASSLFPDTEAFF	TGTGCCAGCAGCTTATTTCCGGACACTGAAGCTTTCTTT
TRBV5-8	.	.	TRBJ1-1	CASSLKQGWTEAFF	TGTGCCAGCAGCTTGAAACAGGGTTGGACTGAAGCTTTCTTT
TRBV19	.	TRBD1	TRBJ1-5	CASSFLAPGGSNQPQHF	TGTGCCAGTAGTTTTTTAGCACCAGGGGGTAGCAATCAGCCCCAGCATTTT
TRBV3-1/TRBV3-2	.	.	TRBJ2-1	CASRSGLGGGSSYNEQFF	TGTGCCAGCAGATCAGGCCTCGGTGGGGGGAGCTCCTACAATGAGCAGTTCTTC
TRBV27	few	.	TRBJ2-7	CASSFMGIGYEQYF	TGTGCCAGCAGTTTTATGGGAATAGGCTACGAGCAGTACTTC
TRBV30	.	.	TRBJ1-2	CASPTGGRDYGYTF	TGTGCCTCACCCACGGGGGGGCGCGACTATGGCTACACCTTC
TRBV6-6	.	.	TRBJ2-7	CASSSHRIQDRLEQYF	TGTGCCAGCAGTTCGCACCGGATACAGGACCGCCTCGAGCAGTACTTC
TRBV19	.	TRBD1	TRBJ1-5	CASSNGQVYSNQPQHF	TGTGCCAGTAGTAACGGACAGGTTTATAGCAATCAGCCCCAGCATTTT
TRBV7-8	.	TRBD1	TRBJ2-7	CASTIGQGQQYF	TGTGCCAGCACCATAGGACAGGGGCAACAGTACTTC
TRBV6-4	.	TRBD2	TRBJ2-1	CASSSTSGSSLPNEQFF	TGTGCCAGCAGTTCGACTAGCGGGAGTTCTCTCCCCAATGAGCAGTTCTTC
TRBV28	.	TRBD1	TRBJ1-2	CASSLGQGSGYTF	TGTGCCAGCAGTTTGGGACAGGGGTCTGGCTACACCTTC
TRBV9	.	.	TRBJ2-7	CASSTQGGAFNEQYF	TGTGCCAGCAGCACCCAGGGGGGGGCCTTCAACGAGCAGTACTTC
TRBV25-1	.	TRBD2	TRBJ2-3	CASSETSSRADTQYF	TGTGCCAGCAGTGAGACTAGCTCAAGGGCAGATACGCAGTATTTT
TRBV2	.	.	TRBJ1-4	CASSDTDRGEKLFF	TGTGCCAGCAGTGACACCGACAGAGGTGAAAAACTGTTTTTT
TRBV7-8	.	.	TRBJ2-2	CASRPTSMYTGELFF	TGTGCCAGCAGACCAACTAGCATGTACACCGGGGAGCTGTTTTTT
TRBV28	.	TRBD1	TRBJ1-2	CASSPGTGALWDGYTF	TGTGCCAGCAGTCCCGGGACAGGGGCCCTATGGGATGGCTACACCTTC
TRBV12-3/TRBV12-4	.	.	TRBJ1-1	CASSLTGTEAFF	TGTGCCAGCAGTTTGACCGGCACTGAAGCTTTCTTT
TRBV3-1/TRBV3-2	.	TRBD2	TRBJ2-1	CASSQWGRTSGAPSYNEQFF	TGTGCCAGCAGCCAATGGGGTAGGACTAGCGGGGCCCCCTCCTACAATGAGCAGTTCTTC
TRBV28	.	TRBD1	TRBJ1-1	CASSSPTGPMNTEAFF	TGTGCCAGCAGTTCACCGACAGGGCCCATGAACACTGAAGCTTTCTTT
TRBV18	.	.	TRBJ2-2	CASSPFGDTHTGELFF	TGTGCCAGCTCCCCGTTTGGGGACACCCACACCGGGGAGCTGTTTTTT
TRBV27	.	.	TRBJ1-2	CANPDRVGLDGYTF	TGTGCCAACCCCGACAGAGTAGGTTTAGATGGCTACACCTTC
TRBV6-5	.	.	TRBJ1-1	CASSYHTGRTEAFF	TGTGCCAGCAGTTACCATACAGGGCGCACTGAAGCTTTCTTT
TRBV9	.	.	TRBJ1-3	CASSAQQLSGNTIYF	TGTGCCAGCAGCGCGCAACAGCTCTCTGGAAACACCATATATTTT
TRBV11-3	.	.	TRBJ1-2	CASSLRDLGSNNYGYTF	TGTGCCAGCAGTTTACGGGACTTAGGCTCTAATAACTATGGCTACACCTTC
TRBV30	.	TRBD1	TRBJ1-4	CAWSVLSGGEKLFF	TGTGCCTGGAGTGTACTGTCAGGGGGCGAAAAACTGTTTTTT
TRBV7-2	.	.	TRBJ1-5	CASSLHGEVQPQHF	TGTGCCAGCAGCTTACACGGGGAGGTTCAGCCCCAGCATTTT
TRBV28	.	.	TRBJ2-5	CASSLSRVETQYF	TGTGCCAGCAGTTTATCCAGGGTGGAGACCCAGTACTTC
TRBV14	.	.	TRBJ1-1	CASSHQENTEAFF	TGTGCCAGCAGCCACCAGGAAAACACTGAAGCTTTCTTT
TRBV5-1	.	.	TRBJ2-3	CASSFTTDTQYF	TGCGCCAGCAGCTTTACTACAGATACGCAGTATTTT
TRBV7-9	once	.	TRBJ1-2	CASSPGHLFGYTF	TGTGCCAGCAGCCCGGGACACCTCTTTGGCTACACCTTC
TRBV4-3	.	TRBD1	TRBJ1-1	CASSQVRDRGGPNTEAFF	TGCGCCAGCAGCCAGGTCCGGGACAGGGGAGGGCCGAACACTGAAGCTTTCTTT
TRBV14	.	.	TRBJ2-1	CASSSLALSSYNEQFF	TGTGCCAGCAGCTCCCTAGCGTTGAGCTCCTACAATGAGCAGTTCTTC
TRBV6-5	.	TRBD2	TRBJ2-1	CASSYWASGSNEQFF	TGTGCCAGCAGTTACTGGGCTAGCGGGAGTAATGAGCAGTTCTTC
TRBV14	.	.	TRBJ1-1	CASSHVGNTEAFF	TGTGCCAGCAGCCACGTTGGGAACACTGAAGCTTTCTTT
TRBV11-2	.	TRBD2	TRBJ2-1	CASSVPNGGRENEQFF	TGTGCCAGCAGCGTACCCAATGGCGGGAGGGAAAATGAGCAGTTCTTC
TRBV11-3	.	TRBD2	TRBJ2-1	CASSLDPREGGSNEQFF	TGTGCCAGCAGCTTAGATCCCCGGGAGGGGGGATCCAATGAGCAGTTCTTC
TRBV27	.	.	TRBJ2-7	CASRYASVTYEQYF	TGTGCCAGCCGGTATGCAAGCGTGACCTACGAGCAGTACTTC
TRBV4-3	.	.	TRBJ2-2	CASSQSGTGELFF	TGCGCCAGCAGCCAATCAGGCACCGGGGAGCTGTTTTTT
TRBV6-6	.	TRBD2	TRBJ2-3	CASRTGLAGGTDTQYF	TGTGCCAGCAGAACGGGACTAGCGGGAGGCACAGATACGCAGTATTTT